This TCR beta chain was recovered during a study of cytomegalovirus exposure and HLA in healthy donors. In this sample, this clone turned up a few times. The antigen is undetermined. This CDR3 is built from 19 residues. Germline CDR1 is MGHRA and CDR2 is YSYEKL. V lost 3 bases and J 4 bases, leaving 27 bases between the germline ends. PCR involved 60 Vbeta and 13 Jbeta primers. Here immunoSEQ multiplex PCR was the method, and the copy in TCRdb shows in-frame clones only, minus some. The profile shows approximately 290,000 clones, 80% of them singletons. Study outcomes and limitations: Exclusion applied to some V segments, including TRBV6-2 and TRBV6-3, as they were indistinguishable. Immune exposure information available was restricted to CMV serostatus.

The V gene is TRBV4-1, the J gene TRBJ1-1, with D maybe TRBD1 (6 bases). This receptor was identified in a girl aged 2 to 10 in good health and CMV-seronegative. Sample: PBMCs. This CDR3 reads CASSHPSLLRGRGSTEAFF. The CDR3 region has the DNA TGCGCCAGCAGCCATCCCTCTCTATTGAGGGGTAGGGGGAGCACTGAAGCTTTCTTT.